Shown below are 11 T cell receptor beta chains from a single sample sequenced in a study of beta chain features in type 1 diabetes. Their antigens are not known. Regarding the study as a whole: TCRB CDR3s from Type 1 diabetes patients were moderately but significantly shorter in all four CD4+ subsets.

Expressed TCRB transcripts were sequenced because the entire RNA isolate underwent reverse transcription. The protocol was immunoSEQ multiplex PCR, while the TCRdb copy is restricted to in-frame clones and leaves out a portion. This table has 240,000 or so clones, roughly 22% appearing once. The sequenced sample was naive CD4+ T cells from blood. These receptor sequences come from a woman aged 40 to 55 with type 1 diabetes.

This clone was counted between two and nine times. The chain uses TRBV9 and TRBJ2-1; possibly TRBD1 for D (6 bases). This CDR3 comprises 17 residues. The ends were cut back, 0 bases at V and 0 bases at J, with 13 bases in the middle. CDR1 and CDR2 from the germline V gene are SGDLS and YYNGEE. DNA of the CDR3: TGTGCCAGCAGCGTAGGGTCCAGGGGAAGCTCCTACAATGAGCAGTTCTTC. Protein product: CASSVGSRGSSYNEQFF.

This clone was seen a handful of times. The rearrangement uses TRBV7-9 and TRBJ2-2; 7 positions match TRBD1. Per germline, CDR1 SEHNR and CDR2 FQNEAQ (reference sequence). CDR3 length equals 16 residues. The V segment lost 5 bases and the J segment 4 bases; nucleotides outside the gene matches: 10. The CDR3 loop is CASSRRRDSLTGELFF. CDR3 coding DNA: TGTGCCAGCAGCCGTCGCCGGGACAGCCTCACCGGGGAGCTGTTTTTT.

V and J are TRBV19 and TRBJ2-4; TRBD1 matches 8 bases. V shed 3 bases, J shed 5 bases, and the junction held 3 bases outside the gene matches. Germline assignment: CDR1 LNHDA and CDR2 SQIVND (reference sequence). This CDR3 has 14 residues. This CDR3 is CASSIQGQENIQYF. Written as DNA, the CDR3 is TGTGCCAGTAGTATCCAGGGACAGGAAAACATTCAGTACTTC.

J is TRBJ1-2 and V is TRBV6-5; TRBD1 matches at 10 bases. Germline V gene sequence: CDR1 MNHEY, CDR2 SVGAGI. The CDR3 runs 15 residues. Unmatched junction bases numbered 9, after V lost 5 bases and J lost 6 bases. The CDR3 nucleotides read TGTGCCAGCAGTAGCCGGGACAGGGGAGGTAATGGCTACACCTTC. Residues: CASSSRDRGGNGYTF.

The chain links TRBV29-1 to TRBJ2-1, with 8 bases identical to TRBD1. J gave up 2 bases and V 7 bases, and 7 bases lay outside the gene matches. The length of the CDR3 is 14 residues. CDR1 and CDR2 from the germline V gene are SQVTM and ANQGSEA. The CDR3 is CSGSGGETYNEQFF. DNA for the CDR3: TGCAGCGGATCAGGGGGCGAAACCTACAATGAGCAGTTCTTC.

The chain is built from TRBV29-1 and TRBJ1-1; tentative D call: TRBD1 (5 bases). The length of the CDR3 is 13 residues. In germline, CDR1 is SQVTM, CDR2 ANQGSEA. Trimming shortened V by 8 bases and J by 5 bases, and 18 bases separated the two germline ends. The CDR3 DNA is TGCAGCTCCTCAGGGCCCCCGAAGACTGAAGCTTTCTTT. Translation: CSSSGPPKTEAFF.

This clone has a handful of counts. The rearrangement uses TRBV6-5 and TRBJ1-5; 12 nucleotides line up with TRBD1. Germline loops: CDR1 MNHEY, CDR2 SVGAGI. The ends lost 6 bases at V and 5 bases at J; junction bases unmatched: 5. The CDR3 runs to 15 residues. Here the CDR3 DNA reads TGTGCCAGCAGCTCGGGGACAGGGGGCGATCAGCCCCAGCATTTT. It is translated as CASSSGTGGDQPQHF.

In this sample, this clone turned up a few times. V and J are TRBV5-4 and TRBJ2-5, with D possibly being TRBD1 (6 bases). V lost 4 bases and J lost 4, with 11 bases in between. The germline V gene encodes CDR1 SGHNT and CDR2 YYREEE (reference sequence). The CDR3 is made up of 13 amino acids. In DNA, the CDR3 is TGTGCCAGCAGCCTAGACAGGCCAGAGACCCAGTACTTC. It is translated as CASSLDRPETQYF.

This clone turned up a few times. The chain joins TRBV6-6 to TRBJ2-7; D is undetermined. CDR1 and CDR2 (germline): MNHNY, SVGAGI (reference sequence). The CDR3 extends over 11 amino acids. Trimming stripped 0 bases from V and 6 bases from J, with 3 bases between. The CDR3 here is CASSYSIEQYF. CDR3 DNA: TGTGCCAGCAGTTACTCTATCGAGCAGTACTTC.

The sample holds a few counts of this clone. CDR3 in DNA: TGTGCCAGCGGGACAGGGGGGCTTTCGGGTTCACCCCTCCACTTT. Translated: CASGTGGLSGSPLHF. This chain links TRBV19 with TRBJ1-6; the match to TRBD1 covers 11 bases. Germline CDR1 reads LNHDA; CDR2 reads SQIVND (reference sequence). After removal of 9 bases from V and 9 bases from J, the junction contained 10 bases not matched to a gene. The CDR3 has 15 amino acids.

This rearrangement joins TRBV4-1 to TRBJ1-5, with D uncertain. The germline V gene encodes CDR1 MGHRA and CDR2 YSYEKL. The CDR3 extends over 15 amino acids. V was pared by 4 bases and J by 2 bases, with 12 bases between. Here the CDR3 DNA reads TGCGCCAGCAGCCCCGGAAATCAGGGCAATCAGCCCCAGCATTTT. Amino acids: CASSPGNQGNQPQHF.